The present T cell receptor beta chain was sequenced within a study of control samples from healthy donors and cancer patients. Germline V gene sequence: CDR1 SGHAT, CDR2 FQNNGV. V lost 6 bases, J lost 0 bases, and 10 bases stayed unmatched. The CDR3 length is 16 residues. Only in-frame clones appear in the TCRdb table, and some are missing; sequencing was by immunoSEQ multiplex PCR. The table shows roughly 28,000 clones, with around 80% occurring only once. V gene TRBV11-2 combines with J gene TRBJ2-7; 8 nucleotides match TRBD1. The sequence was collected from a man in his 60s with head and neck cancer. The material sequenced was PBMCs. The CDR3 coding sequence is TGTGCCAGCAGAGATCCGGGACAGGTCAGCTCCTACGAGCAGTACTTC. This codes for CASRDPGQVSSYEQYF. The complete variable domain, with remaining parts taken from reference TRBV11-2 and TRBJ2-7, reads EAGVAQSPRYKIIEKRQSVAFWCNPISGHATLYWYQQILGQGPKLLIQFQNNGVVDDSQLPKDRFSAERLKGVDSTLKIQPAKLEDSAVYLCASRDPGQVSSYEQYFGPGTRLTVT.